One TCR beta chain is described in this entry. This sample stems from a study of blood T cell repertoires in COVID-19. In the study overall: Samples of COVID-19 (acute and convalescent) were obtained from the United States, Italy and Spain. PBMCs, B-cell-depleted T cells, or T cells were the source of the cDNA or gDNA that made up the material.

Profiled with immunoSEQ multiplex PCR; TCRdb holds only in-frame clones, not every one. The table lists roughly 80,000 clones, roughly 90% of them singletons. This receptor was identified in a human donor in a cohort sampled during active COVID-19. The sample consisted of peripheral blood.

DNA of the CDR3: TGTGCCACCAGTGATTCCCGTGATGGAGCGAAAGAGACCCAGTACTTC. Its protein product is CATSDSRDGAKETQYF. The chain links TRBV24-1 to TRBJ2-5; no reliable D call. Per the germline V gene, CDR1 is KGHDR and CDR2 is SFDVKD. V gave up 2 bases and J gave up 3 bases, with 15 bases separating them. The CDR3 is made up of 16 amino acids.